The next 11 T cell receptor beta chains were all read from a single sample in a study of CD8 T cells in Susac syndrome. The RNA, about 0.5 to 1 ug, was put through reverse transcription using random hexamers. TCRdb independently ran MiXCR on the immunoSEQ multiplex PCR reads; one entry per CDR3 protein. Among tens of thousands of distinct CDR3 sequences listed, about 95% were seen once. The specimen was CD8+ T cells from PBMCs. These receptors all come from a human donor with multiple sclerosis.

The gene calls are TRBV7-9 and TRBJ2-2; possibly TRBD2 for D (6 bases). CDR3 length: 17 amino acids. Trimming shortened V by 5 bases and J by 5 bases, and 21 bases separated the two germline ends. Germline CDR1 reads SEHNR; CDR2 reads FQNEAQ (reference sequence). Written as DNA, the CDR3 is TGTGCCAGCAGCGCTTTCTCCGGGAGACCCGGAACCGGGGAGCTGTTTTTT. Its translation: CASSAFSGRPGTGELFF.

CDR3 DNA sequence: TGTGCCAGCTCACCACCGGAGTGGACCTATAATTCACCCCTCCACTTT. Its translation: CASSPPEWTYNSPLHF. The chain combines TRBV18 with TRBJ1-6; D ambiguous. The CDR3 runs to 16 residues. Per germline, CDR1 KGHSH and CDR2 LQKENI. V dropped 0 bases and J dropped 2 bases, with 8 bases sitting between them.

The rearrangement links TRBV20-1 to TRBJ2-7; D gene ambiguous. Germline assignment: CDR1 DFQATT and CDR2 SNEGSKA (reference sequence). The V gene lost 0 bases and the J gene lost 1 base, with 13 bases spanning the gap. CDR3 size: 15 residues. CDR3: CSAREGVRGSYEQYF. CDR3 in DNA: TGCAGTGCTAGAGAGGGCGTCCGCGGTTCCTACGAGCAGTACTTC.

This clonotype was seen a single time. The V gene is TRBV7-9, the J gene TRBJ1-2, with 9 bases aligning to TRBD1. This CDR3 is built from 14 residues. J was trimmed by 8 bases and V by 4 bases; bases with no gene match: 8. The germline gives CDR1 SEHNR, CDR2 FQNEAQ (reference sequence). CDR3 residues: CASSSPGTGSGYTF. In nucleotides, the CDR3 is TGTGCCAGCAGCTCCCCCGGGACAGGGTCCGGCTACACCTTC.

The CDR3 DNA is TGTGCCAGCAGTCTCTTACCCACTGAAGCTTTCTTT. Translating it yields CASSLLPTEAFF. This sequence joins TRBV7-9 and TRBJ1-1; D is unclear. Trimming shortened V by 6 bases and J by 4 bases, and 9 bases separated the two germline ends. The germline V gene encodes CDR1 SEHNR and CDR2 FQNEAQ (reference sequence). There are 12 residues in the CDR3.

This rearrangement joins TRBV7-2 to TRBJ1-6; tentative D call: TRBD1 (6 bases). Germline V gene data show CDR1 as SGHTA and CDR2 as FQGNSA. The CDR3 spans 14 residues. V was clipped by 5 bases and J by 10 bases, with 15 bases between them. The CDR3, as DNA: TGTGCCAGCAGCCTAGGGGGGGGCAACTCACCCCTCCACTTT. Protein product: CASSLGGGNSPLHF.

This rearrangement joins TRBV4-1 to TRBJ1-2; 7 bases are a match to TRBD1. The CDR3 is made up of 18 amino acids. The V gene end was trimmed by 0 bases and the J gene end by 2 bases; junction bases not matched to a gene: 12. CDR1 MGHRA and CDR2 YSYEKL come from the germline V gene. Here the CDR3 DNA reads TGCGCCAGCAGCCAAGATAGCGGGACAGTAAAGAGAAACTATGGCTACACCTTC. Its protein is CASSQDSGTVKRNYGYTF.

The chain employs TRBV13 and TRBJ2-7; 16 nucleotides agree with TRBD2. Unmatched junction bases numbered 5, after V lost 4 bases and J lost 5 bases. This CDR3 contains 16 residues. The V gene's germline CDR1 is PRHDT and CDR2 FYEKMQ (reference sequence). The CDR3 reads CASSSGLAGGYHEQYF. The CDR3 bases are TGTGCCAGCAGCTCGGGACTAGCGGGAGGGTACCACGAGCAGTACTTC.

The rearrangement uses TRBV27 and TRBJ2-1; 10 bases agree with TRBD1. The CDR3 runs 15 residues. The junction had 8 bases not matched to a gene; V was cut back by 5 bases and J by 7 bases. The germline V gene has CDR1 MNHEY and CDR2 SMNVEV (reference sequence). DNA of the CDR3: TGTGCCAGCAGTGGGGGGACAGGGGCAGGGAATGAGCAGTTCTTC. The encoded protein is CASSGGTGAGNEQFF.

The genes are TRBV3-1 and TRBJ2-7; D not certain. The CDR3 consists of 12 residues. V was trimmed by 4 bases and J by 5 bases, leaving 9 bases between them. Germline V gene sequence: CDR1 LGHDT, CDR2 YNNKEL (reference sequence). Here the CDR3 reads CASSPQSHEQYF. The CDR3 DNA reads as TGTGCCAGCAGCCCACAGTCCCACGAGCAGTACTTC.

The chain carries TRBV19 and TRBJ1-1; D remains ambiguous. CDR3 size: 13 residues. V lost 4 bases and J lost 7, with 13 bases in between. Germline CDR1 is LNHDA and CDR2 is SQIVND (reference sequence). This CDR3 reads CASSTGNTDEAFF. DNA of the CDR3: TGTGCCAGTAGTACCGGAAACACGGATGAAGCTTTCTTT.